This T cell receptor beta chain was sequenced during a study of cytomegalovirus exposure and HLA in healthy donors. This PCR relied on a set of 60 Vbeta primers and 13 Jbeta primers. The protocol was immunoSEQ multiplex PCR, while the TCRdb copy is restricted to in-frame clones and leaves out a portion. The table shows around 280,000 clones, with around 90% occurring only once. The CDR3 length is 13 residues. Looked up from germline, CDR1 is PRHDT and CDR2 is FYEKMQ (reference sequence). The V and J ends lost 3 bases and 4 bases, in that order; junction bases with no gene match: 3. This receptor was identified in a woman younger than 30 in good health and CMV-seronegative. Material for sequencing was PBMCs. The gene calls are TRBV13 and TRBJ2-7, with 7 bases aligning to TRBD2. CDR3 DNA sequence: TGTGCCAGCAGCTTCAGGGAGGGTTACGAGCAGTACTTC. Translated, it gives CASSFREGYEQYF.